This T cell receptor (beta chain) came from a study of T cell responses to AZD1222 COVID-19 vaccine. Study findings and constraints: Spike-wide coverage was observed for vaccine-associated CD4 TCRs, with dominant responses at 160-218 and 743-854. Clonal diversity was possibly underestimated; the donors were predominantly white British and more often female. When two AZD1222 doses had been given, Spike-specific TCR breadth and depth rose. Baseline antibody screening turned up just a handful of seropositive AZD1222 recipients.

Note on this clone: Its antigen remains unknown.

TCRdb keeps only in-frame clones here, not all; method: immunoSEQ multiplex PCR. The repertoire includes approximately 110,000 clones, about 87% of them detected once, and 4.4% sits in the top ten. V was pared by 4 bases and J by 0 bases, with 12 bases between. Looked up from germline, CDR1 is LGHDT and CDR2 is YNNKEL (reference sequence). The CDR3 has 16 amino acids. Sequencing used peripheral blood, obtained on day 0 of AZD1222 vaccination. V usage is TRBV3-1 (or the pseudogene TRBV3-2) and J usage is TRBJ2-2; D possibly uses TRBD1 or TRBD2 (5 bases each). This receptor was taken from an adult in good health. Here the CDR3 reads CASSLGTAPNTGELFF. The CDR3 DNA is TGTGCCAGCAGCCTAGGGACGGCACCGAACACCGGGGAGCTGTTTTTT.